This T cell receptor (beta chain) was sequenced for a study of shared clonotypes between healthy human individuals. Naive-designated CD8 cells lacked CD45RO, were positively enriched for CCR7, and omitted terminally differentiated effector memory CD45RA+ cells. Study-level findings and limits: The represented genetic and exposure-history diversity was limited by the small number of donors.

Original analysis: Because ImmunoSEQ provided only junction sequences with no quality scores, the filtering differed. Assay: immunoSEQ multiplex PCR; the TCRdb copy retains only in-frame clones and omits some. D and trimming were read from the DNA, whereas the V and J calls and clone size are those reported in that table. The sample yields 1.5 million to 2.5 million clones, about 95% seen once. To note about this clone: Its antigen is unknown.

The germline V and J ends were trimmed by 8 bases and 3 bases, with 23 bases remaining between them. CDR3 length: 16 amino acids. The germline V gene has CDR1 SEHNR and CDR2 FQNEAQ (reference sequence). This sequence was found in a young man in good health. The J gene is TRBJ2-7, the V gene TRBV7-9; possible D gene TRBD1, 5 bases. The sample taken for sequencing was naive CD8+ T cells sorted from blood. CDR3 residues: CASFSPQGGNDYEQYF. CDR3 nucleotides: TGTGCCAGCTTTTCACCCCAGGGTGGTAACGACTACGAGCAGTACTTC. The complete variable domain, with remaining parts taken from reference TRBV7-9 and TRBJ2-7, reads DTGVSQNPRHKITKRGQNVTFRCDPISEHNRLYWYRQTLGQGPEFLTYFQNEAQLEKSRLLSDRFSAERPKGSFSTLEIQRTEQGDSAMYLCASFSPQGGNDYEQYFGPGTRLTVT.